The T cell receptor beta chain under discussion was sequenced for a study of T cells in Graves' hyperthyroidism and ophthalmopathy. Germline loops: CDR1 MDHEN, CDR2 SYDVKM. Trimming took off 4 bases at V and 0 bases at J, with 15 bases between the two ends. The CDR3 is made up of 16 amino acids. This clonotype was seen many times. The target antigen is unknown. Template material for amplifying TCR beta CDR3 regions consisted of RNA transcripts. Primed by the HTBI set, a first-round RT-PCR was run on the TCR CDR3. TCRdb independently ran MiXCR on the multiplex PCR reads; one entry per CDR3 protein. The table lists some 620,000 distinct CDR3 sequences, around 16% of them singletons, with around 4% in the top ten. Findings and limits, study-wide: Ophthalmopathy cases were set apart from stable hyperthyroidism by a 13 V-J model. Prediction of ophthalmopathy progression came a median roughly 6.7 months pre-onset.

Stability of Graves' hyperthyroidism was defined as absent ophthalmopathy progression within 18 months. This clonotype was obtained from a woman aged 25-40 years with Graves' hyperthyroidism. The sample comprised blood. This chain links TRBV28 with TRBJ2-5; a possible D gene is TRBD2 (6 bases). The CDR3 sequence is CASSSPRGPDQETQYF. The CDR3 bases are TGTGCCAGCAGTTCGCCGCGGGGCCCCGACCAAGAGACCCAGTACTTC.